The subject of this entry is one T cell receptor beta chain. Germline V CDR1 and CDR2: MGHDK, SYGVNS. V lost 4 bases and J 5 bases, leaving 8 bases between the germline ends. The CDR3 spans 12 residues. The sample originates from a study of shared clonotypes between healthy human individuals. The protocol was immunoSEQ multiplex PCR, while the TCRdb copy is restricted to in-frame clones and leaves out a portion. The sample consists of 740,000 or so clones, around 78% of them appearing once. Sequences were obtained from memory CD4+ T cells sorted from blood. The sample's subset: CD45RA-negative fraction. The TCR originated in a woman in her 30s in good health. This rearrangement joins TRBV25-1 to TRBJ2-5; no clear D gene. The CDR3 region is CASSGFLETQYF. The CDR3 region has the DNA TGTGCCAGCAGTGGGTTCTTGGAGACCCAGTACTTC.